This T cell receptor (beta chain) came from a study of blood T cell repertoires in COVID-19. Study background: COVID-19 samples, acute and convalescent, were from the United States, Italy and Spain.

Germline V lookup: CDR1 SGHDT, CDR2 YYEEEE. V was pared by 3 bases and J by 2 bases, with 7 bases of the junction left unmatched. The CDR3 spans 15 residues. Per the original methods: How many nucleated cells were present was estimated from reference gene primer amplification. Using immunoSEQ multiplex PCR, the repertoire was profiled, and TCRdb retains in-frame clones only, with some absent. Clonal size and the V and J genes are those of that table, whereas D and trimming came from the DNA. The sample includes approximately 450,000 clones, around 90% seen only once; the top ten take approximately 2%. Enrollees, about 18 to 89 years old, lived in 20 to 25 US areas. In assigning cohorts, the study relied on participant-reported clinical history.

The chain has TRBV5-6 and TRBJ1-2; 7 nucleotides agree with TRBD1. Sequencing used PBMCs or T cells enriched from blood (not recorded which). This receptor was obtained from a woman aged 18-29 years with acute COVID-19. The CDR3 loop reads CASSSTTGMNYGYTF. In nucleotides, the CDR3 is TGTGCCAGCAGCTCGACGACAGGGATGAACTATGGCTACACCTTC.